These T cell receptor beta chains were read from a single sample in a study of beta chain features in type 1 diabetes. Sequencing was performed with immunoSEQ multiplex PCR; in TCRdb, only in-frame clones are kept and a portion is missing. The data show about 250,000 clones, with about 14% seen just once and around 0.026% held by the top ten. Material for sequencing was naive CD4+ T cells from blood. The receptor set was obtained from a woman between 35 and 50 years old in good health. Both conserved end residues are part of each CDR3. The D gene is left open where the match is weak. Some rows mark clone size as missing; the rest say once, few, many or name a class of expanded clone.

d_call clone_size j_call v_call cdr3_aa cdr3_nt
TRBD1 many TRBJ2-7 TRBV7-9 CASSPGTANYEQYF TGTGCCAGCAGTCCCGGGACAGCGAATTACGAGCAGTACTTC
TRBD1 . TRBJ1-2 TRBV7-2 CASSSGGRTGVHGYTF TGTGCCAGCAGCTCAGGGGGGAGGACAGGGGTTCATGGCTACACCTTC
. . TRBJ1-1 TRBV9 CASSVEDRNTEAFF TGTGCCAGCAGCGTAGAAGACAGGAACACTGAAGCTTTCTTT
. . TRBJ1-1 TRBV2 CASRDYGTAHTEAFF TGTGCCAGCAGGGACTACGGGACGGCACACACTGAAGCTTTCTTT
. . TRBJ2-2 TRBV29-1 CSARLPTGELFF TGCAGCGCCCGACTACCCACCGGGGAGCTGTTTTTT
TRBD1 . TRBJ1-4 TRBV4-2 CASSQGGQGRRNEKLFF TGTGCCAGCAGCCAGGGAGGACAGGGGAGGAGGAATGAAAAACTGTTTTTT
TRBD1 few TRBJ1-1 TRBV11-2 CASSLNTGQGEAFF TGTGCCAGCAGCCTAAATACGGGACAGGGGGAAGCTTTCTTT
TRBD1 . TRBJ1-2 TRBV19 CASMRQGSGYTF TGTGCCAGTATGAGACAGGGGTCAGGCTACACCTTC
. once TRBJ2-7 TRBV5-8 CASSRQRSYEQYF TGTGCCAGCAGCCGACAGAGATCCTACGAGCAGTACTTC
. . TRBJ1-2 TRBV5-1 CASSEQGNYGYTF TGCGCCAGCAGCGAGCAGGGAAACTATGGCTACACCTTC
. few TRBJ2-3 TRBV5-1 CASSASSRPSTDTQYF TGCGCCAGCAGCGCCTCTAGCAGACCTAGCACAGATACGCAGTATTTT
. . TRBJ1-2 TRBV5-6 CASPEEPGYTF TGTGCCAGCCCCGAGGAGCCCGGCTACACCTTC
TRBD1 . TRBJ2-7 TRBV25-1 CASSEPGQAYEQYF TGTGCCAGCAGTGAGCCGGGACAGGCCTACGAGCAGTACTTC
. . TRBJ1-1 TRBV27 CASSWRENTEAFF TGTGCCAGCAGTTGGAGGGAGAACACTGAAGCTTTCTTT
TRBD1 many TRBJ2-2 TRBV23-1 CASSGTGGTGELFF TGCGCCAGCAGCGGGACAGGCGGCACCGGGGAGCTGTTTTTT
. . TRBJ1-1 TRBV5-1 CASSLGGTSNTEAFF TGCGCCAGCAGCTTGGGCGGCACCTCGAACACTGAAGCTTTCTTT
TRBD1 . TRBJ2-1 TRBV19 CASSTMTGLYEQFF TGTGCCAGTAGTACTATGACAGGGCTGTATGAGCAGTTCTTC
. few TRBJ2-1 TRBV5-5 CASSWGLGSTLNEQFF TGTGCCAGCAGCTGGGGGCTCGGCAGTACACTGAATGAGCAGTTCTTC
TRBD2 few TRBJ2-5 TRBV10-1 CASSEAGGKTQYF TGCGCCAGCAGTGAGGCGGGGGGCAAGACCCAGTACTTC
TRBD1 . TRBJ2-5 TRBV7-8 CASSPRQGVGETQYF TGTGCCAGCAGCCCGAGACAGGGCGTGGGGGAGACCCAGTACTTC
. few TRBJ1-2 TRBV6-6 CASSYLGQAYGYTF TGTGCCAGCAGTTACCTGGGACAAGCCTATGGCTACACCTTC
TRBD1 . TRBJ1-2 TRBV4-3 CASSHDPSDRNYGYTF TGCGCCAGCAGCCACGACCCCTCGGACAGGAACTATGGCTACACCTTC
. few TRBJ2-4 TRBV7-9 CASSPSKGREWVYF TGTGCCAGCAGCCCGTCCAAGGGAAGGGAGTGGGTGTACTTC
TRBD1 . TRBJ1-2 TRBV7-2 CASSPDRNYGYTF TGTGCCAGCAGTCCGGACAGGAACTATGGCTACACCTTC
TRBD1 . TRBJ2-5 TRBV4-3 CASSQGQGEETQYF TGCGCCAGCAGCCAAGGACAGGGAGAAGAGACCCAGTACTTC
. . TRBJ2-1 TRBV5-1 CASSPSPTGNNEQFF TGCGCCAGCAGCCCGTCCCCCACAGGGAACAATGAGCAGTTCTTC
. . TRBJ1-6 TRBV7-9 CASSQEGSPLHF TGTGCCAGCAGCCAAGAGGGATCACCCCTCCACTTT
. . TRBJ1-3 TRBV7-9 CASSYTGISGNTIYF TGTGCCAGCAGCTATACGGGTATTTCTGGAAACACCATATATTTT
. few TRBJ2-7 TRBV10-3 CAISNPDRAYEQYF TGTGCCATCAGCAACCCGGACAGAGCCTACGAGCAGTACTTC